This passage covers 5 T cell receptor beta chains from one sample sequenced in a study of T cell changes during pregnancy in multiple sclerosis. Profiling relied on immunoSEQ multiplex PCR, and the TCRdb table lists in-frame clones only, not all of them. The sample includes about 70,000 clones, over 90% of them seen just once. Sequences were derived from CD4+ T cells from peripheral blood mononuclear cells, sampled after pregnancy. These receptors were taken from a female donor with multiple sclerosis, enrolled in a pregnancy study.

This chain connects TRBV15 to TRBJ2-1, with TRBD1 matching over 7 bases. The CDR3 covers 18 residues. V trimming: 0 bases; J trimming: 0 bases; junction bases outside the gene matches: 8. CDR1 and CDR2 (germline): LNHNV, YYDKDF (reference sequence). The CDR3 loop reads CATSRDWGTASSYNEQFF. CDR3 bases: TGTGCCACCAGCAGAGATTGGGGGACAGCGAGCTCCTACAATGAGCAGTTCTTC.

The count of this clone is one. The J gene is TRBJ2-3, the V gene TRBV7-2; D gene uncertain. With 1 base removed from V and 0 bases from J, the gap between germline ends came to 14 bases. The CDR3 covers 17 residues. Germline V CDR1 and CDR2: SGHTA, FQGNSA. CDR3 sequence reads: CASSLDILAASTDTQYF. CDR3 in DNA: TGTGCCAGCAGCTTAGACATCCTGGCGGCTAGCACAGATACGCAGTATTTT.

The chain combines TRBV14 with TRBJ1-5; 7 positions agree with TRBD1. The V gene's germline CDR1 is SGHDN and CDR2 FVKESK. After removal of 1 base from V and 6 bases from J, the junction contained 9 bases not matched to a gene. The CDR3 covers 16 residues. The CDR3 DNA reads as TGTGCCAGCAGCCAAGCGACAGGGCCCTCAGGTCAGCCCCAGCATTTT. It is translated as CASSQATGPSGQPQHF.

This chain joins TRBV9 and TRBJ1-2; a weak D match, TRBD1 (6 bases). From germline, CDR1 is SGDLS and CDR2 YYNGEE. Trimming removed 4 bases at V and 4 bases at J, with 17 bases between. The length of the CDR3 is 15 residues. Written as DNA, the CDR3 is TGTGCCAGCAGCTCGAGGGGGGGCTCTACCTATGGCTACACCTTC. Its protein product is CASSSRGGSTYGYTF.

CDR3 nucleotides: TGCGCCAGCAAGCCCATTATGAACACTGAAGCTTTCTTT. It yields the protein CASKPIMNTEAFF. The rearrangement joins TRBV5-1 to TRBJ1-1; no clear D gene. Germline CDR1 is SGHRS and CDR2 is YFSETQ. Trimming removed 6 bases from V and 0 bases from J, with 9 bases in between. This CDR3 has 13 residues.